The present T cell receptor beta chain was sequenced within a study of blood T cell repertoires in COVID-19. Study as a whole: COVID-19 samples from acute and convalescent phases originated in the United States, Italy and Spain. T cells, B-cell-depleted T cells, or PBMCs provided the cDNA or gDNA that served as material.

This CDR3 region has 13 residues. The junction had 1 base not matched to a gene; V was cut back by 1 base and J by 5 bases. The germline V gene has CDR1 SGHNT and CDR2 YENEEA. As originally analysed: How many nucleated cells were present was estimated from reference gene primer amplification. Libraries were prepared by immunoSEQ multiplex PCR; TCRdb keeps only in-frame clonotypes and omits some of them. V and J calls and clone size are as listed in that table; D and trimming were resolved from the DNA. The sample carries 70,000 to 95,000 clones, 85% recorded once. This receptor was taken from an elderly man with active or convalescent COVID-19. The sample consisted of peripheral blood. The V gene is TRBV11-3, the J gene TRBJ2-5; 7 nucleotides match TRBD1. The CDR3 region has the DNA TGTGCCAGCAGCTTAGGACAGGGTGAGACCCAGTACTTC. It encodes CASSLGQGETQYF.